This T cell receptor beta chain emerged from a study of blood T cell repertoires in COVID-19. Study context: The analysed material was cDNA or gDNA that came from T cells, B-cell-depleted T cells, or PBMCs.

The Seattle site enrolled patients during active infection and followed them longitudinally. This table comes from immunoSEQ multiplex PCR, and its TCRdb copy is limited to in-frame clones, with some not included. The sample lists roughly 210,000 clones, around four fifths occurring once. Specimen: peripheral blood. This receptor was obtained from a woman older than 75 with COVID-19, enrolled during active disease.

The CDR3 sequence: CASRRGGHTGELFF. The DNA of the CDR3 is TGTGCCAGCAGGCGGGGGGGCCACACCGGGGAGCTGTTTTTT. The V and J genes are TRBV27 and TRBJ2-2, with 9 bases matching TRBD2. This CDR3 has 14 residues. With 6 bases clipped from V and 3 bases from J, the junction kept 2 bases outside the gene matches. Germline assignment: CDR1 MNHEY and CDR2 SMNVEV (reference sequence).